This TCR beta chain was sequenced during a study of regulatory T cells in long-lasting Graves disease. The CDR3 is 17 amino acids. CDR1 SGHRS and CDR2 YFSETQ come from the germline V gene. V lost 4 bases, J lost 7 bases, and 16 bases stayed unmatched. This clonotype was detected a few times. For TCR beta, libraries came from iRepertoire HTBI primers and Arm-PCR of CDR3 regions. TCRdb reprocessed the multiplex PCR reads via MiXCR and lists one record per CDR3 protein. The sample includes just over 600,000 distinct CDR3 sequences, roughly 15% of them seen just once. Indicated time point: newly diagnosed GD, antithyroid drugs for less than 3 months. Making the TCR library involved RNA that had been extracted from PBMCs. Patients came through an endocrinology department, and that department was in Xi'an, China. These sequences were also reported in another study, on T cells in Graves' hyperthyroidism and ophthalmopathy.

The sequenced sample was peripheral blood mononuclear cells (PBMCs), obtained at new diagnosis, from a patient treated with antithyroid drugs. The chain employs TRBV5-1 and TRBJ2-4; TRBD1 aligns across 8 bases. The TCR sequence derives from a woman aged 25 to 39 with Graves disease. The CDR3 DNA reads as TGCGCCAGCAGCGATCCTTGGCCGAGACAGGGGTTGAACATTCAGTACTTC. The encoded protein is CASSDPWPRQGLNIQYF.